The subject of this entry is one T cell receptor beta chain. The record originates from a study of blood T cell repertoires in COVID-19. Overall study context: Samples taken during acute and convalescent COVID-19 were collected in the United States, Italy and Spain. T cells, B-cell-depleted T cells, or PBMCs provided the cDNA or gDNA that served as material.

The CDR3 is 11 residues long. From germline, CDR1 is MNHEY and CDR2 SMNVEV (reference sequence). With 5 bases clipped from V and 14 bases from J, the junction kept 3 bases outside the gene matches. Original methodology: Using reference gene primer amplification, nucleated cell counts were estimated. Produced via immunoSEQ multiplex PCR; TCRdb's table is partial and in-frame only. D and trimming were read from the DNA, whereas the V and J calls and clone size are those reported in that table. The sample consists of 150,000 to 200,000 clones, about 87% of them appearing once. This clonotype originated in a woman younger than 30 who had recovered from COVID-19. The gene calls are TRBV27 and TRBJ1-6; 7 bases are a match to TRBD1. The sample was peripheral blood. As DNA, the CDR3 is TGTGCCAGCAGTGTCGGGACAGCCCTCCACTTT. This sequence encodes CASSVGTALHF.